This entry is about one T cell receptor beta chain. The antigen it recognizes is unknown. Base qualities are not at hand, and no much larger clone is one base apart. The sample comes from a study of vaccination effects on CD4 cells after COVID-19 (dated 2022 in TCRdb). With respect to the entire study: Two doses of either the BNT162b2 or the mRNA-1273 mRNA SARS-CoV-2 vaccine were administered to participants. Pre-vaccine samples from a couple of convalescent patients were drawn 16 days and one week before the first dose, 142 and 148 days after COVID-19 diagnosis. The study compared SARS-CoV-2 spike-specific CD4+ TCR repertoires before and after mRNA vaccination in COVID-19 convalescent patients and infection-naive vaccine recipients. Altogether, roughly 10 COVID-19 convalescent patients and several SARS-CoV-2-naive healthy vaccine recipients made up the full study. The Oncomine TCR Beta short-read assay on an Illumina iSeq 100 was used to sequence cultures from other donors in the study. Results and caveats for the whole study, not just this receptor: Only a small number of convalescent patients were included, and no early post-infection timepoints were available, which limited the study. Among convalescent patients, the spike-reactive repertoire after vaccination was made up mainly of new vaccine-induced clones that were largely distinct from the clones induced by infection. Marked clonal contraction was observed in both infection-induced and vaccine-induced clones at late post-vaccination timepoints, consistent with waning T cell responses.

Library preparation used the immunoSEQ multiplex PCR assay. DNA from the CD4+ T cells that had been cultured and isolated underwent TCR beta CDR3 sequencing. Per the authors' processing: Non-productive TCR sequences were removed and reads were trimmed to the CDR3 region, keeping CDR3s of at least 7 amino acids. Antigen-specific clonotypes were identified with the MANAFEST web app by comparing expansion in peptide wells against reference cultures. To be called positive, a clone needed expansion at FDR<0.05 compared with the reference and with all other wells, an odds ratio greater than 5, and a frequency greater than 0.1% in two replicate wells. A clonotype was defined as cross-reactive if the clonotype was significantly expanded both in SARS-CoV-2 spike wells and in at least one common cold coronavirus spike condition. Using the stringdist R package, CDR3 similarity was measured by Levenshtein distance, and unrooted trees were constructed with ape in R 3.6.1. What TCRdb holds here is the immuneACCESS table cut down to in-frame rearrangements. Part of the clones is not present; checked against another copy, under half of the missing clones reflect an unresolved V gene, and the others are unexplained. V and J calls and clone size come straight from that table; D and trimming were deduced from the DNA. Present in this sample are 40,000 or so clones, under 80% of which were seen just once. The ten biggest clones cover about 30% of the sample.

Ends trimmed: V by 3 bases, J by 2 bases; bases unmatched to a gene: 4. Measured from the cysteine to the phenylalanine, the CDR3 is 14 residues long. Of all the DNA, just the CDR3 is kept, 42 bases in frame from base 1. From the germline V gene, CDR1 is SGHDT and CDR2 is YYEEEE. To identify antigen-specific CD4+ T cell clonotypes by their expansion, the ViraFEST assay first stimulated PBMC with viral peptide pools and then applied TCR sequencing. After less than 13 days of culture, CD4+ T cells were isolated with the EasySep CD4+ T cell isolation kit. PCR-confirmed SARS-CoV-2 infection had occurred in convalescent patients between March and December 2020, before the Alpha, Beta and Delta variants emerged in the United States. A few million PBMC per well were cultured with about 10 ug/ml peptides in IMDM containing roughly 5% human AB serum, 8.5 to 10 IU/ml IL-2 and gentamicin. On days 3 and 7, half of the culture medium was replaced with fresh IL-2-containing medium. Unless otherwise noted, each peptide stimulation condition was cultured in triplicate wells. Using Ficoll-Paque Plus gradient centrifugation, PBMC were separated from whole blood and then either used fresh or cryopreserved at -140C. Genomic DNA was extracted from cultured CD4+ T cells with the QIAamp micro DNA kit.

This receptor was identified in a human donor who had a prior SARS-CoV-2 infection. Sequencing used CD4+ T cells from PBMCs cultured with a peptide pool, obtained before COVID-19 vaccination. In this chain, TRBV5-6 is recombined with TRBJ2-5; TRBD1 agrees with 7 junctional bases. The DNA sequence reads TGTGCCAGCAGCTGGGGGACAGCGCAAGAGACCCAGTACTTC. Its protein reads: CASSWGTAQETQYF.